This T cell receptor (beta chain) comes out of a study of T cells in Graves' hyperthyroidism and ophthalmopathy. RNA transcripts yielded amplified TCR beta CDR3 regions. The primer set for the first-round RT-PCR of the TCR CDR3 was HTBI. TCRdb analysed the multiplex PCR reads with MiXCR anew, one entry per CDR3 protein. Among a few hundred thousand distinct CDR3 sequences listed, about 15% were seen once. Unmatched junction bases numbered 7, after V lost 2 bases and J lost 4 bases. Germline-derived CDR1 and CDR2 are MGHRA and YSYEKL. The CDR3 loop spans 15 amino acids. Source material: blood. The chain has TRBV4-1 and TRBJ2-5, with 7 bases that match TRBD2. This TCR was sampled from a woman aged 30 to 39 with Graves' ophthalmopathy. CDR3 sequence: CASSQLGLPRETQYF. CDR3 coding DNA: TGCGCCAGCAGCCAACTGGGACTACCGAGAGAGACCCAGTACTTC.